This T cell receptor (beta chain) was captured by sequencing in a study of CD8+CD57+ T cells in acquired aplastic anemia. For CDR3 and TCR beta VDJ profiling, genomic DNA was the template used. One entry per CDR3 protein, called by TCRdb with MiXCR from the reads. Here the sample spans roughly 40,000 distinct CDR3 sequences, 68% being singletons. The germline V gene has CDR1 DFQATT and CDR2 SNEGSKA (reference sequence). J lost 2 bases, V lost 5 bases, and 9 bases had no gene match. This CDR3 region has 14 residues. The sequence derives from a human donor in good health, serving as a control. The chain carries TRBV20-1 and TRBJ2-7; 7 bases map to TRBD1. Source material: sorted CD4+, CD8+, or CD8+CD57+ T cells (not recorded which) from PBMCs. The chain's CDR3 is CSASLPGQTYEQYF. CDR3 DNA: TGCAGTGCTTCCCTCCCGGGACAGACCTACGAGCAGTACTTC.